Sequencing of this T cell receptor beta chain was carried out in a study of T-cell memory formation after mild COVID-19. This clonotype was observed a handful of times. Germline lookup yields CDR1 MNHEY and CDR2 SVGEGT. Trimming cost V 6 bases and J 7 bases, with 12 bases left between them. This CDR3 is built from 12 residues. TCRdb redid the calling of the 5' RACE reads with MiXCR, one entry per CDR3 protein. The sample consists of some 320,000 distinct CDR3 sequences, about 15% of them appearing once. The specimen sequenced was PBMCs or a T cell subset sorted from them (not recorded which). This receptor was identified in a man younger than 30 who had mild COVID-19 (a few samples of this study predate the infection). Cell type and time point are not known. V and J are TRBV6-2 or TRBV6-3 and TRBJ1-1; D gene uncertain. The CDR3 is CASRRTGLEAFF. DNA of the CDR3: TGTGCCAGCAGACGGACGGGCCTTGAAGCTTTCTTT.